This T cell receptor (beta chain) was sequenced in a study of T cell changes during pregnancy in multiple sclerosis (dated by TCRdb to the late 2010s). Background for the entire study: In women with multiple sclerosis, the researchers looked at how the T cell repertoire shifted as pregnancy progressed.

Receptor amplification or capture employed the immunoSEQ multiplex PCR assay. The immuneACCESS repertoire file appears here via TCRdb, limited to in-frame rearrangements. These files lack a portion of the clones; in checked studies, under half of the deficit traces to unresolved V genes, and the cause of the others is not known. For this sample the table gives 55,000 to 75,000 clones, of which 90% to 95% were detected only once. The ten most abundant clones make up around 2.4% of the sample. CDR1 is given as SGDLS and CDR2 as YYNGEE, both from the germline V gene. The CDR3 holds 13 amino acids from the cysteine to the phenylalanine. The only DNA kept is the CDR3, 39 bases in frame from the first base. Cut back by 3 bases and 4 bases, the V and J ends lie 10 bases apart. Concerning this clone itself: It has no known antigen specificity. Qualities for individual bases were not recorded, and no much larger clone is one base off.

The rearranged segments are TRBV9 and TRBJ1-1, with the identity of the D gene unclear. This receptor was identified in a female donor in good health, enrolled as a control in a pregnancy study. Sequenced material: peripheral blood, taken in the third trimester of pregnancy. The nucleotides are TGTGCCAGCAGCGCCCGGTCAATCACTGAAGCTTTCTTT. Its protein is CASSARSITEAFF.